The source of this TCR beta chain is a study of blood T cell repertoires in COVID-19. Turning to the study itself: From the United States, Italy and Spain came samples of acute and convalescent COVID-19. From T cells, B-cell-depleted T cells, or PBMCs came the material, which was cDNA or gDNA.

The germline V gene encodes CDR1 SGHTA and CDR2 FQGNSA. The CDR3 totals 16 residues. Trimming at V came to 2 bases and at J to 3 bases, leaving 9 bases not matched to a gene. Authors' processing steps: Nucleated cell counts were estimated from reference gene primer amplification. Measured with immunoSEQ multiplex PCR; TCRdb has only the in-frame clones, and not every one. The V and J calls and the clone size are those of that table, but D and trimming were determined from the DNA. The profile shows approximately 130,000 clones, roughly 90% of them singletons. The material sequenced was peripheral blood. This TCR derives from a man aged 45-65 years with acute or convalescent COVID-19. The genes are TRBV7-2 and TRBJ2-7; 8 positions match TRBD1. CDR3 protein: CASSLSPGQGHYEQYF. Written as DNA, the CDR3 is TGTGCCAGCAGCTTAAGCCCCGGACAGGGACACTACGAGCAGTACTTC.